This T cell receptor beta chain stems from a study of blood T cells in healthy people across ages. Overall study: Capture by template switching was about one barcoded beta molecule per two T cells.

This clonotype was recorded a few times. From germline, CDR1 is DFQATT and CDR2 SNEGSKA (reference sequence). The CDR3 covers 17 residues. V was pared by 0 bases and J by 0 bases, with 12 bases between. Primers used in a second PCR of about 7 to 11 cycles were a sample-barcoded 5' primer and a J-beta primer mix. TCRdb re-called the 5' RACE reads through MiXCR, storing one row per CDR3 protein. The profile covers 700,000 or so distinct CDR3 sequences, with roughly 43% appearing a single time and around 32% taken by the ten largest. The sequence was collected from an elderly man in good health. The sequenced material came from blood. V and J are TRBV20-1 and TRBJ2-6; possible D gene TRBD2, 6 bases. The CDR3 reads CSARDGGIVSGANVLTF. In DNA form, the CDR3 reads TGCAGTGCTAGAGATGGAGGGATCGTCTCTGGGGCCAACGTCCTGACTTTC.